A single sample is the source of the 21 T cell receptor beta chains below, sequenced in a study of T-cell reconstitution after alpha-beta-depleted transplantation in children. The authors prepared the TCRbeta library with unique molecular identifiers. One entry per CDR3 protein results from TCRdb running MiXCR on the PCR reads. The table has around 580,000 distinct CDR3 sequences, roughly 24% seen once. Sequenced here: PBMCs, mostly from graft donor cells, sampled 360 days after TCRalphabeta/CD19-depleted stem cell transplant. These receptors were taken from a boy younger than two who had a stem cell transplant for acute myeloid leukemia, so the T cells may come from the graft donor.

V gene TRBV9 combines with J gene TRBJ2-2; D is undetermined. The CDR3 is 13 residues long. V was trimmed by 6 bases and J by 7 bases, leaving 13 bases between them. Germline V gives CDR1 SGDLS, CDR2 YYNGEE. CDR3 coding DNA: TGTGCCAGCAACCAGCGAGTCGGCGGGGAGCTGTTTTTT. This translates into CASNQRVGGELFF. Using reference TRBV9 and TRBJ2-2 for the parts outside the CDR3, the full variable domain is DSGVTQTPKHLITATGQRVTLRCSPRSGDLSVYWYQQSLDQGLQFLIQYYNGEERAKGNILERFSAQQFPDLHSELNLSSLELGDSALYFCASNQRVGGELFFGEGSRLTVL.

The sample holds many counts of this clonotype. The chain has TRBV20-1 and TRBJ2-7, with D unclear. Trimming stripped 2 bases from V and 5 bases from J, with 13 bases between. From germline, CDR1 is DFQATT and CDR2 SNEGSKA (reference sequence). The CDR3 totals 13 residues. CDR3 DNA: TGCAGTGCTAGACCTGACACAGCCCACGAGCAGTACTTC. Translating gives CSARPDTAHEQYF.

This clonotype showed up just a few times. The CDR3 spells CSVVTDSGGYTF. CDR3 nucleotides: TGCAGCGTCGTCACTGACTCGGGGGGCTACACCTTC. The chain carries TRBV29-1 and TRBJ1-2; D is undetermined. The CDR3 contains 12 residues. Germline CDR1 SQVTM, CDR2 ANQGSEA. The germline V and J ends were trimmed by 6 bases and 8 bases, with 16 bases remaining between them.

This clonotype has a count of ten or more. V and J are TRBV29-1 and TRBJ2-7; D remains unclear. V lost 4 bases and J 3 bases, leaving 10 bases between the germline ends. The CDR3 has 12 amino acids. Germline CDR1 is SQVTM and CDR2 is ANQGSEA. The CDR3 loop reads CSVGSALYEQYF. The DNA of the CDR3 is TGCAGCGTTGGGTCAGCGCTCTACGAGCAGTACTTC.

This clonotype appeared many times. The chain employs TRBV27 and TRBJ1-2; D remains ambiguous. Per germline, CDR1 MNHEY and CDR2 SMNVEV (reference sequence). This CDR3 is 15 amino acids long. V shed 6 bases and J shed 5 bases, with 19 bases lying between them. The CDR3: CASSPWRGSPYGYTF. CDR3 bases: TGTGCCAGCAGCCCCTGGAGAGGGTCCCCTTATGGCTACACCTTC.

The chain combines TRBV10-2 with TRBJ2-5, with 13 bases identical to TRBD2. The germline gives CDR1 WSHSY, CDR2 SAAADI. The length of the CDR3 is 15 residues. V lost 9 bases, J lost 2 bases, and 6 bases stayed unmatched. The CDR3 loop reads CASKTSGGTQETQYF. CDR3 DNA sequence: TGCGCCAGTAAGACTAGCGGGGGGACTCAAGAGACCCAGTACTTC.

The chain recombines TRBV5-8 with TRBJ1-3; D ambiguous. The V gene's germline CDR1 is SGHTS and CDR2 YDEGEE. With 2 bases removed from V and 0 bases from J, the gap between germline ends came to 12 bases. The length of the CDR3 is 16 residues. CDR3 sequence reads: CASSFLWASSGNTIYF. The CDR3 DNA follows: TGTGCCAGCAGCTTCCTATGGGCATCCTCTGGAAACACCATATATTTT.

This clonotype was picked up a small number of times. The rearrangement uses TRBV24-1 and TRBJ2-2; tentatively, D is TRBD2 (6 bases). This CDR3 has 16 amino acids. The V gene's germline CDR1 is KGHDR and CDR2 SFDVKD. Trimming removed 1 base at V and 5 bases at J, with 13 bases between. CDR3 DNA sequence: TGTGCCACCAGTGATTTCGTTAGGGGAGGTACCGGGGAGCTGTTTTTT. Amino acids: CATSDFVRGGTGELFF.

Only a few counts were recorded for this clonotype. The chain combines TRBV20-1 with TRBJ2-5, with D possibly being TRBD1 (6 bases). The CDR3 is made up of 14 amino acids. Germline V gives CDR1 DFQATT, CDR2 SNEGSKA (reference sequence). Trimming left V 0 bases short and J 4 bases short, with 12 bases between. The CDR3 loop is CSARDPPQGETQYF. CDR3 DNA: TGCAGTGCTAGAGATCCCCCACAGGGAGAGACCCAGTACTTC.

This clonotype has a handful of counts. The V gene is TRBV20-1, the J gene TRBJ1-5, with D hard to call. Trimming took off 1 base at V and 5 bases at J, with 12 bases between the two ends. The CDR3 has 14 residues. Per the germline V gene, CDR1 is DFQATT and CDR2 is SNEGSKA (reference sequence). The CDR3 here is CSARGGRRDQPQHF. The CDR3 bases are TGCAGTGCTAGAGGAGGTCGGAGGGATCAGCCCCAGCATTTT.

This clonotype was seen at least ten times. One junction end does not reproduce the germline sequence, and a read error may be involved. The chain is built from TRBV20-1 and TRBJ2-1; D might be TRBD1 (6 bases). The CDR3 contains 13 residues. Germline V lookup: CDR1 DFQATT, CDR2 SNEGSKA (reference sequence). The CDR3 DNA follows: TGCAGTGCTAGGGACCAACCGGGACAACCTGCCTCCTTC. It specifies CSARDQPGQPASF.

This clonotype was picked up a small number of times. This rearrangement joins TRBV10-2 to TRBJ2-7; D not certain. The CDR3 consists of 13 residues. Between the trimmed V and J ends, which lost 7 bases and 0 bases, there was a span of 10 bases. Per germline, CDR1 WSHSY and CDR2 SAAADI. CDR3 sequence: CASTQAPSYEQYV. Written as DNA, the CDR3 is TGCGCCAGCACTCAGGCACCCTCCTACGAGCAGTACGTC.

V usage is TRBV4-3 and J usage is TRBJ1-5, with a tentative D call TRBD1 (5 bases). Looked up from germline, CDR1 is LGHNA and CDR2 is YSLEER. The V end lost 4 bases, the J end lost 7 bases, and 20 bases lay between the germline ends. The CDR3 extends over 16 amino acids. CDR3 DNA sequence: TGCGCCAGCAGCCCCTTCTTGGGGCAGGGCATGCAGCCCCAGCATTTT. Residues: CASSPFLGQGMQPQHF.

The V gene is TRBV29-1, the J gene TRBJ2-5; D may match TRBD1 or TRBD2 (5 bases each). The CDR3 is made up of 14 amino acids. The germline V gene has CDR1 SQVTM and CDR2 ANQGSEA. Trimming removed 7 bases from V and 2 bases from J, with 17 bases in between. CDR3 sequence reads: CSGGTTGDQETQYF. CDR3 coding DNA: TGCAGCGGGGGGACCACAGGAGATCAAGAGACCCAGTACTTC.

In its sample, this clonotype was seen a few times. This chain links TRBV6-5 with TRBJ2-3; D possibly corresponds to TRBD1 (5 bases). The CDR3 is 17 amino acids. Germline loops: CDR1 MNHEY, CDR2 SVGAGI. The V gene lost 2 bases and the J gene lost 1 base, with 16 bases spanning the gap. The CDR3 reads CASSYRPGSRGTDTQYF. DNA for the CDR3: TGTGCCAGCAGTTACCGTCCGGGCTCCAGGGGCACAGATACGCAGTATTTT.

This clonotype turned up a few times. This sequence joins TRBV2 and TRBJ1-6; D unresolved. The CDR3 is 13 amino acids. From germline, CDR1 is SNHLY and CDR2 FYNNEI. V dropped 6 bases and J dropped 8 bases, with 11 bases sitting between them. The CDR3 sequence: CASSPLRDSPLHF. CDR3 DNA: TGTGCCAGCAGCCCTCTACGGGATTCACCCCTCCACTTT.

This chain connects TRBV7-6 to TRBJ2-3; D call uncertain. Trimming left V 0 bases short and J 0 bases short, with 13 bases between. From germline, CDR1 is SGHVS and CDR2 FNYEAQ. The CDR3 is made up of 17 amino acids. CDR3 sequence reads: CASSLASADLSTDTQYF. The CDR3 DNA sequence: TGTGCCAGCAGCTTAGCGTCGGCAGACCTAAGCACAGATACGCAGTATTTT.

This clonotype was counted between two and nine times. The chain joins TRBV13 to TRBJ2-1, with D perhaps TRBD2 (6 bases). Germline CDR1 is PRHDT and CDR2 is FYEKMQ (reference sequence). CDR3 size: 15 residues. V was shortened by 3 bases and J by 5 bases, with 14 bases between the two germline ends. CDR3: CASSFYGGSNNEQFF. The DNA of the CDR3 is TGTGCCAGCAGCTTTTACGGGGGATCGAACAATGAGCAGTTCTTC.

This clonotype has a count of ten or more. V and J are TRBV12-3 or TRBV12-4 and TRBJ1-2; maybe TRBD1 (5 bases). Trimming removed 5 bases from V and 0 bases from J, with 10 bases in between. This CDR3 contains 14 residues. CDR3 nucleotide sequence: TGTGCCAGCAGTCCAGGGCCGGCTAACTATGGCTACACCTTC. It translates to CASSPGPANYGYTF.

This clonotype occurred many times. V usage is TRBV28 and J usage is TRBJ1-2, with a weak D call TRBD1 (6 bases). The CDR3 sequence is 14 residues long. Germline lookup yields CDR1 MDHEN and CDR2 SYDVKM. Trimming left V 10 bases short and J 1 base short, with 16 bases between. CDR3 coding DNA: TGTGCCACCGACGAGACAGGCGGTAACTATGGCTACACCTTC. As protein: CATDETGGNYGYTF.

This clonotype has ten or more counts. The CDR3 reads CSVGAKLTDTQYF. CDR3 bases: TGCAGCGTTGGGGCGAAGCTCACAGATACGCAGTATTTT. The V call is TRBV29-1, the J call TRBJ2-3; D ambiguous. This CDR3 has 13 residues. The V gene's germline CDR1 is SQVTM and CDR2 ANQGSEA. V dropped 4 bases and J dropped 2 bases, with 10 bases sitting between them.